This note documents a single T cell receptor (beta chain) sequence. These data belong to a study of cytomegalovirus exposure and HLA in healthy donors. The PCR contained 60 Vbeta and 13 Jbeta primers. Measured with immunoSEQ multiplex PCR; TCRdb has only the in-frame clones, and not every one. The repertoire holds some 130,000 clones, with around 75% as singletons. After removal of 6 bases from V and 3 bases from J, the junction contained 5 bases not matched to a gene. Looked up from germline, CDR1 is MNHEY and CDR2 is SVGAGI. This CDR3 contains 13 residues. This receptor was obtained from a man aged 40-50 years in good health and CMV-seronegative. The sample consisted of PBMCs. The chain links TRBV6-5 to TRBJ2-7; 7 bases map to TRBD1. Here the CDR3 reads CASRKQGHYEQYF. The CDR3 DNA follows: TGTGCCAGCAGGAAACAGGGGCACTACGAGCAGTACTTC.